Each of the 9 T cell receptor beta chains below was sequenced from the same sample in a study of shared clonotypes between healthy human individuals. CD45RO negativity and positive selection for CCR7 defined naive CD8 cells, a population that excluded terminally differentiated effector memory CD45RA+ cells. Assay used: immunoSEQ multiplex PCR; TCRdb lists only in-frame clones, some missing. This table holds approximately 2,200,000 clones, roughly 91% found once. Sequenced sample: naive CD8+ T cells from PBMCs. These receptors were obtained from a young man in good health. Some clones in this sample may be carry-over from other donors' samples.

CDR3 loop: CASSILGLAEYNEQFF. In nucleotides, the CDR3 is TGTGCCAGTAGTATTCTGGGGCTAGCAGAATACAATGAGCAGTTCTTC. This chain joins TRBV19 and TRBJ2-1, with D possibly called TRBD1 or TRBD2 (5 bases each). In germline, CDR1 is LNHDA, CDR2 SQIVND (reference sequence). This CDR3 is built from 16 residues. Trimming removed 3 bases from V and 4 bases from J, with 16 bases in between.

This clone has only a few counts. This CDR3 reads CASSSGTGPGEQYF. The CDR3 nucleotides read TGTGCCAGCAGCTCTGGGACAGGGCCAGGGGAGCAGTACTTC. The chain recombines TRBV5-5 with TRBJ2-7; 9 nucleotides match TRBD1. Germline V gene lookup returns CDR1 SGHKS and CDR2 YYEKEE (reference sequence). This CDR3 has 14 residues. V shed 3 bases, J shed 7 bases, and the junction held 8 bases outside the gene matches.

The rearrangement joins TRBV5-1 to TRBJ2-5, with 11 positions matching TRBD2. The V gene's germline CDR1 is SGHRS and CDR2 YFSETQ. Trimming cost V 8 bases and J 5 bases; bases outside gene matches: 8. The CDR3 has 14 residues. In DNA form, the CDR3 reads TGCGCCAGTCAGACTAGCGGGAAGAGTGAGACCCAGTACTTC. Amino acid sequence: CASQTSGKSETQYF.

This sequence joins TRBV30 and TRBJ2-1; D perhaps matches TRBD2 (6 bases). CDR1 GTSNPN and CDR2 SVGIG come from the germline V gene (reference sequence). The germline V and J ends were trimmed by 8 bases and 6 bases, with 17 bases remaining between them. CDR3 length equals 13 residues. The CDR3 is CAANLGDFNEQFF. The CDR3 nucleotides read TGTGCCGCAAATTTGGGGGACTTCAATGAGCAGTTCTTC.

The chain couples TRBV6-6 to TRBJ2-7; D is ambiguous. V shed 4 bases and J shed 4 bases, with 8 bases lying between them. The CDR3 consists of 12 residues. Germline V CDR1 and CDR2: MNHNY, SVGAGI (reference sequence). CDR3 sequence reads: CASSSNTYEQYF. CDR3 nucleotide sequence: TGTGCCAGCAGTTCCAACACGTACGAGCAGTACTTC.

The chain employs TRBV7-8 and TRBJ2-5; D may be TRBD1 (5 bases). The CDR3 contains 14 residues. V was clipped by 7 bases and J by 2 bases, with 14 bases between them. CDR1 and CDR2 from the germline V gene are SGHVS and FQNEAQ. CDR3 sequence: CASTQVGQQETQYF. DNA for the CDR3: TGTGCCAGCACCCAGGTGGGGCAGCAAGAGACCCAGTACTTC.

V usage is TRBV28 and J usage is TRBJ2-7; D not resolved. V was cut by 6 bases and J by 5 bases, with 8 bases left in between. The CDR3 is made up of 11 amino acids. CDR1 is MDHEN and CDR2 is SYDVKM in the germline V gene. This CDR3 reads CASSTVNEQYF. The CDR3 bases are TGTGCCAGCAGCACCGTAAACGAGCAGTACTTC. Full variable domain (outside the CDR3, taken from reference TRBV28 and TRBJ2-7): DVKVTQSSRYLVKRTGEKVFLECVQDMDHENMFWYRQDPGLGLRLIYFSYDVKMKEKGDIPEGYSVSREKKERFSLILESASTNQTSMYLCASSTVNEQYFGPGTRLTVT.

The genes are TRBV7-9 and TRBJ1-1; D call uncertain. The germline V gene has CDR1 SEHNR and CDR2 FQNEAQ (reference sequence). This CDR3 contains 13 residues. With 5 bases removed from V and 6 bases from J, the gap between germline ends came to 13 bases. For the CDR3, the DNA is TGTGCCAGCAGCCGCGGGAGTTTCCCTGAAGCTTTCTTT. Protein sequence: CASSRGSFPEAFF.

The V call is TRBV6-1, the J call TRBJ1-2; maybe TRBD1 (5 bases). This CDR3 comprises 14 residues. V dropped 0 bases and J dropped 3 bases, with 8 bases sitting between them. Germline V gives CDR1 MNHNS, CDR2 SASEGT. This CDR3 is CASSEAPGHYGYTF. The CDR3 coding sequence is TGTGCCAGCAGTGAAGCACCGGGGCACTATGGCTACACCTTC.